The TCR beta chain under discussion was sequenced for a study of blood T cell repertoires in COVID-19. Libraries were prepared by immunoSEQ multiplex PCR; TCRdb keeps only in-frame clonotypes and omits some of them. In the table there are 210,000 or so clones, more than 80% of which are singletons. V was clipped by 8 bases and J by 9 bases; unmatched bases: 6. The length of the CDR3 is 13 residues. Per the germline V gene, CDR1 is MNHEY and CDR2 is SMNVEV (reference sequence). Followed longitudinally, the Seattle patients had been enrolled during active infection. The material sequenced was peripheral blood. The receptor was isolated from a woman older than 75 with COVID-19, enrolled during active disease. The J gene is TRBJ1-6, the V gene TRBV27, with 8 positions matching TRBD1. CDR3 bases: TGTGCCAGCCGGACAGGGAGAATTTCACCCCTCCACTTT. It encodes CASRTGRISPLHF.